The 24 T cell receptor beta chains in this list originate from one sample, sequenced in a study of T cell repertoires in cytomegalovirus infection. TCRdb re-called the reads with MiXCR, one entry per CDR3 protein. The sample lists around 58,000 distinct CDR3 sequences; 20% were seen once. Antigen specificity for these receptors is unknown. Material: CD8+ T cells from cultured PBMCs, obtained from culture after CMV antigen stimulation. These TCRs come from a human donor in good health (CMV status not recorded). Some clones in this sample may be carry-over from other donors' samples.

This clonotype was detected only a few times. This chain uses TRBV12-3 or TRBV12-4 with TRBJ1-2; D perhaps matches TRBD1 (5 bases). The length of the CDR3 is 13 residues. V gave up 1 base and J gave up 6 bases, with 9 bases separating them. As DNA, the CDR3 is TGTGCCAGCAGTTTAGGAGTAGGGGATGGCTACACCTTC. The encoded protein is CASSLGVGDGYTF.

The rearrangement links TRBV6-5 to TRBJ1-2; 10 bases agree with TRBD1. From germline, CDR1 is MNHEY and CDR2 SVGAGI. The trim removed 3 bases at V and 3 bases at J, leaving 7 bases unmatched. The CDR3 spans 16 residues. The DNA for the CDR3 is TGTGCCAGCAGTTATACGTGGGACAGGGGAGACTATGGCTACACCTTC. Amino acid sequence: CASSYTWDRGDYGYTF.

This chain connects TRBV7-2 to TRBJ1-1; 9 nucleotides align to TRBD1. The length of the CDR3 is 14 residues. Unmatched junction bases numbered 6, after V lost 5 bases and J lost 5 bases. The V gene's germline CDR1 is SGHTA and CDR2 FQGNSA. The CDR3 reads CASSRDRVGTEAFF. For the CDR3, the DNA is TGTGCCAGCAGCCGGGACAGGGTGGGGACTGAAGCTTTCTTT.

This clonotype has only a few counts. This rearrangement joins TRBV6-1 to TRBJ1-5; 7 bases map to TRBD1. This CDR3 contains 17 residues. Germline V CDR1 and CDR2: MNHNS, SASEGT. Unmatched junction bases numbered 6, after V lost 0 bases and J lost 1 base. CDR3 in amino acids: CASSEAGYRGSNQPQHF. CDR3 nucleotide sequence: TGTGCCAGCAGTGAAGCGGGCTACAGGGGCAGCAATCAGCCCCAGCATTTT.

There are many counts of this clonotype. The chain is built from TRBV6-1 and TRBJ1-2; D call uncertain. Germline V CDR1 and CDR2: MNHNS, SASEGT. The CDR3 runs 14 residues. V dropped 1 base and J dropped 0 bases, with 6 bases sitting between them. The CDR3 DNA follows: TGTGCCAGCAGTGAAGGGTTGTCTAACTATGGCTACACCTTC. Its translation: CASSEGLSNYGYTF.

The rearrangement links TRBV28 to TRBJ1-1; TRBD1 matches 8 bases. The CDR3 contains 14 residues. Germline-derived CDR1 and CDR2 are MDHEN and SYDVKM. V lost 2 bases, J lost 6 bases, and 5 bases stayed unmatched. CDR3 residues: CASSLTGGGSEAFF. CDR3 DNA sequence: TGTGCCAGCAGTTTAACAGGGGGGGGCTCTGAAGCTTTCTTT. Full variable domain (remainder filled in from reference TRBV28 and TRBJ1-1): DVKVTQSSRYLVKRTGEKVFLECVQDMDHENMFWYRQDPGLGLRLIYFSYDVKMKEKGDIPEGYSVSREKKERFSLILESASTNQTSMYLCASSLTGGGSEAFFGQGTRLTVV.

This clonotype has just a few counts. This chain uses TRBV7-6 with TRBJ1-5; D uncertain. The V and J ends lost 0 bases and 6 bases respectively, with 9 bases between them. The CDR3 has 14 residues. CDR1 and CDR2 from the germline V gene are SGHVS and FNYEAQ. CDR3 sequence reads: CASSLAEGVQPQHF. The DNA for the CDR3 is TGTGCCAGCAGCTTAGCGGAAGGAGTTCAGCCCCAGCATTTT.

This clonotype was counted a few times. V gene TRBV7-2 combines with J gene TRBJ2-7; perhaps TRBD1 as D (5 bases). Trimming took 3 bases from V and 3 from J, leaving 9 bases between them. Germline V gene data show CDR1 as SGHTA and CDR2 as FQGNSA. CDR3 length equals 13 residues. The CDR3 loop is CASSLGLFYEQYF. The DNA for the CDR3 is TGTGCCAGCAGCTTGGGGCTATTCTACGAGCAGTACTTC.

The chain links TRBV4-3 to TRBJ1-5, with no clear D. CDR1 and CDR2 from the germline V gene are LGHNA and YSLEER. Trimming removed 1 base at V and 5 bases at J, with 12 bases between. The CDR3 consists of 15 residues. For the CDR3, the DNA is TGCGCCAGCAGCCAAGGGAGTGCGGTGGATCAGCCCCAGCATTTT. Translating it yields CASSQGSAVDQPQHF.

This clonotype was detected a few times. The chain is built from TRBV12-3 or TRBV12-4 and TRBJ1-5; D unclear. Trimming removed 3 bases at V and 0 bases at J, with 3 bases between. The CDR3 is made up of 13 amino acids. This CDR3 is CASSFNSNQPQHF. The CDR3 bases are TGTGCCAGCAGTTTTAATAGCAATCAGCCCCAGCATTTT.

This clonotype was seen a few times. The V gene is TRBV7-8, the J gene TRBJ2-7; D is unclear. Trimming took off 4 bases at V and 3 bases at J, with 4 bases between the two ends. This CDR3 region has 11 residues. The germline gives CDR1 SGHVS, CDR2 FQNEAQ. This CDR3 is CASSSVYEQYF. The CDR3 nucleotides are TGTGCCAGCAGCTCGGTCTACGAGCAGTACTTC.

This clonotype was counted between two and nine times. The V call is TRBV7-3, the J call TRBJ2-3; 11 bases align to TRBD2. V lost 6 bases to trimming and J lost 2 bases; unmatched junction nucleotides: 4. Germline values: CDR1 SGHTA, CDR2 FQGTGA. The CDR3 extends over 15 amino acids. CDR3 loop: CASSYSGGDTDTQYF. CDR3 coding DNA: TGTGCCAGCAGTTATAGCGGGGGGGACACAGATACGCAGTATTTT.

The CDR3 loop is CASSSDQLPLFGAFF. CDR3 bases: TGTGCCAGCAGTTCGGACCAGTTGCCTCTTTTCGGAGCTTTCTTT. This rearrangement joins TRBV6-6 to TRBJ1-1; no reliable D call. Germline V gives CDR1 MNHNY, CDR2 SVGAGI (reference sequence). The CDR3 runs to 15 residues. Trimming stripped 4 bases from V and 10 bases from J, with 22 bases between.

This chain links TRBV5-6 with TRBJ1-2; 7 bases line up with TRBD1. Germline lookup yields CDR1 SGHDT and CDR2 YYEEEE. The CDR3 has 12 amino acids. The ends lost 4 bases at V and 14 bases at J; junction bases unmatched: 11. The CDR3 bases are TGTGCCAGCAGCCCGACGACAGGGTGGCGGACCTTC. Translating gives CASSPTTGWRTF.

This rearrangement joins TRBV4-3 to TRBJ1-1; possible D gene TRBD1, 5 bases. Germline V lookup: CDR1 LGHNA, CDR2 YSLEER. V was trimmed by 4 bases and J by 0 bases, leaving 9 bases between them. The CDR3 length is 14 residues. The DNA of the CDR3 is TGCGCCAGCAGCCCCGGGGCCATGAACACTGAAGCTTTCTTT. This translates into CASSPGAMNTEAFF.

This clonotype was counted a few times. At one of its ends the junction is not consistent with the germline gene, which may arise from a read error. The gene calls are TRBV7-6 and TRBJ2-3; D remains unclear. This CDR3 contains 13 residues. CDR1 is SGHVS, CDR2 FNYEAQ, per germline. The CDR3 coding sequence is TGTGCTAGCAGCTTAAGGCGCGGAGATACGCAGTATTTT. This sequence encodes CASSLRRGDTQYF.

The rearrangement uses TRBV2 and TRBJ2-7; D gene uncertain. Trimming took 4 bases from V and 4 from J, leaving 5 bases between them. The germline V gene has CDR1 SNHLY and CDR2 FYNNEI. CDR3 length: 11 amino acids. The CDR3 is CASSVTYEQYF. CDR3 nucleotides: TGTGCCAGCAGTGTTACTTACGAGCAGTACTTC. The variable domain in full, completed from reference TRBV2 and TRBJ2-7, reads EPEVTQTPSHQVTQMGQEVILRCVPISNHLYFYWYRQILGQKVEFLVSFYNNEISEKSEIFDDQFSVERPDGSNFTLKIRSTKLEDSAMYFCASSVTYEQYFGPGTRLTVT.

J is TRBJ1-1 and V is TRBV9, with D maybe TRBD1 (6 bases). The CDR3 has 14 residues. V gave up 5 bases and J gave up 1 base, with 12 bases separating them. CDR1 is SGDLS and CDR2 is YYNGEE in the germline V gene. The CDR3 coding sequence is TGTGCCAGCAGTGGGGGGGCGTCGAACACTGAAGCTTTCTTT. Its translation: CASSGGASNTEAFF. The full variable domain, its missing parts supplied by reference TRBV9 and TRBJ1-1, is DSGVTQTPKHLITATGQRVTLRCSPRSGDLSVYWYQQSLDQGLQFLIQYYNGEERAKGNILERFSAQQFPDLHSELNLSSLELGDSALYFCASSGGASNTEAFFGQGTRLTVV.

This clonotype was counted only a few times. The chain combines TRBV7-2 with TRBJ1-4, with D maybe TRBD1 (6 bases). V was trimmed by 1 base and J by 6 bases, leaving 15 bases between them. The V gene's germline CDR1 is SGHTA and CDR2 FQGNSA. The CDR3 contains 16 residues. The CDR3 spells CASSLVGEGQYEKLFF. CDR3 nucleotide sequence: TGTGCCAGCAGCTTAGTAGGAGAGGGACAATATGAAAAACTGTTTTTT.

The chain links TRBV6-5 to TRBJ2-7, with D possibly matching TRBD1 (6 bases). The V and J ends lost 2 bases and 2 bases respectively, with 16 bases between them. CDR3 size: 16 residues. Germline CDR1 and CDR2: MNHEY and SVGAGI. CDR3 sequence (DNA): TGTGCCAGCAGTTACCATACAGGGCTCTTTACCTACGAGCAGTACTTC. This gives the protein CASSYHTGLFTYEQYF.

This chain links TRBV7-9 with TRBJ2-1; 7 bases match TRBD1. The V and J ends lost 2 bases and 6 bases, in that order; junction bases with no gene match: 4. The CDR3 totals 14 residues. Germline V gene data show CDR1 as SEHNR and CDR2 as FQNEAQ (reference sequence). CDR3 DNA: TGTGCCAGCAGCTTACAACAGGGGCCCAATGAGCAGTTCTTC. It yields the protein CASSLQQGPNEQFF.

This clonotype appeared many times. The rearrangement uses TRBV7-8 and TRBJ2-7, with unresolved D. Per the germline V gene, CDR1 is SGHVS and CDR2 is FQNEAQ. This CDR3 is built from 14 residues. V was clipped by 5 bases and J by 3 bases, with 14 bases between them. The CDR3 loop is CASSPPMKGYEQYF. In nucleotides, the CDR3 is TGTGCCAGCAGCCCCCCGATGAAGGGCTACGAGCAGTACTTC.

The V and J genes are TRBV6-2 or TRBV6-3 and TRBJ2-1; TRBD2 agrees at 11 bases. V trimming: 6 bases; J trimming: 4 bases; junction bases outside the gene matches: 2. There are 14 residues in the CDR3. The germline CDR1 and CDR2 sequences are MNHEY and SVGEGT. The CDR3: CASSGTSGYNEQFF. The CDR3, as DNA: TGTGCCAGCAGCGGGACTAGCGGTTACAATGAGCAGTTCTTC.

This clonotype came up a few times. The chain employs TRBV7-2 and TRBJ1-2; perhaps TRBD1 as D (5 bases). CDR1 SGHTA and CDR2 FQGNSA come from the germline V gene. Trimming stripped 4 bases from V and 4 bases from J, with 16 bases between. The length of the CDR3 is 15 residues. CDR3 in amino acids: CASSSPLGGGYGYTF. CDR3 DNA sequence: TGTGCCAGCAGCTCACCTCTCGGGGGAGGCTATGGCTACACCTTC.